This T cell receptor (beta chain) was recovered during a study of naive and memory T cell subsets. Two oligonucleotides, mixed equimolar, formed the beta constant-region primer covering TRBC1 and TRBC2. TCRdb called the UMI-ligation and nested PCR reads again in MiXCR, with one record for every CDR3 protein. The data contain some 83,000 distinct CDR3 sequences, about 12% of them singletons. Trimming stripped 4 bases from V and 5 bases from J, with 15 bases between. This CDR3 is 14 amino acids long. Germline lookup yields CDR1 SGHTA and CDR2 FQGNSA. After the first PCR, alpha and beta chain libraries were processed separately. Comment on this clonotype: Its antigen is undetermined.

Study-level findings and limits: Clonotypes here are unpaired alpha or beta chain sequences.

Specimen: central memory CD4+ T cells from blood. The receptor was isolated from a human donor in good health. The rearrangement links TRBV7-2 to TRBJ2-7; D is unresolved. Here the CDR3 DNA reads TGTGCCAGCAGCTCTCCGGCGTATGGTCACGAGCAGTACTTC. This translates into CASSSPAYGHEQYF.